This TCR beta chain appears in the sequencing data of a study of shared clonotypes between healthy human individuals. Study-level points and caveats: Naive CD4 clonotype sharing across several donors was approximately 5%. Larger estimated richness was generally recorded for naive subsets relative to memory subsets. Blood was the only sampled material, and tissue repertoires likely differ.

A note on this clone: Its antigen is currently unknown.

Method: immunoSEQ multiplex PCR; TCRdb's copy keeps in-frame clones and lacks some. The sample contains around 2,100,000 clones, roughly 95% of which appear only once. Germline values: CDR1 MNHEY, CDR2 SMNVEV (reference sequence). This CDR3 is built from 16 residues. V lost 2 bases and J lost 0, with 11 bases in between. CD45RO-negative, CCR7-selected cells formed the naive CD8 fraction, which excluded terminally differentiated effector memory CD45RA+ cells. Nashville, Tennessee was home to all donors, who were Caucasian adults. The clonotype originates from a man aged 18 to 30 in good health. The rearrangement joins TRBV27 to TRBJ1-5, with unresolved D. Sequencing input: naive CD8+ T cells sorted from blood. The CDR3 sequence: CASSLLGLNSNQPQHF. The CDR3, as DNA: TGTGCCAGCAGTTTACTTGGACTTAATAGCAATCAGCCCCAGCATTTT.